One and the same sample provided the 27 T cell receptor beta chains below, sequenced in a study of cytomegalovirus exposure and HLA in healthy donors. Primers included in the PCR were 60 Vbeta and 13 Jbeta primers. Sequencing was performed with immunoSEQ multiplex PCR; in TCRdb, only in-frame clones are kept and a portion is missing. The sample includes about 120,000 clones, about 78% of them seen just once. The source material was PBMCs. The receptors come from a woman in her thirties in good health and CMV-seropositive.

In the case of this clone: Sequence at one end of the junction differs from germline and may be a read error. V gene TRBV7-9 combines with J gene TRBJ1-4, with D hard to call. Germline V gives CDR1 SEHNR, CDR2 FQNEAQ (reference sequence). This CDR3 region has 14 residues. CDR3 loop: CSSTLRATNEKLFF. As DNA, the CDR3 is TGTTCCAGCACTTTACGAGCAACTAATGAAAAACTGTTTTTT.

The rearrangement links TRBV4-1 to TRBJ2-5; D tentatively fits TRBD1 or TRBD2 (5 bases each). The J call may be incorrect, as the DNA end agrees better with TRBJ2-7. This CDR3 is built from 14 residues. From germline, CDR1 is MGHRA and CDR2 YSYEKL. The CDR3 DNA follows: TGCGCCAGCAGCCAAGTCCGCAGTGGGGGCGAGCAGTACTTC. Amino acid sequence: CASSQVRSGGEQYF.

This clone was recorded once. The chain is built from TRBV30 and TRBJ2-7; 8 bases are shared with TRBD2. In germline, CDR1 is GTSNPN, CDR2 SVGIG (reference sequence). This CDR3 comprises 13 residues. The ends lost 5 bases at V and 2 bases at J; junction bases unmatched: 5. Here the CDR3 reads CAWGAGGAYEQYF. CDR3 DNA: TGTGCCTGGGGGGCCGGGGGGGCCTACGAGCAGTACTTC.

The V and J genes are TRBV5-4 and TRBJ2-5; 10 nucleotides line up with TRBD2. V trimming: 0 bases; J trimming: 4 bases; junction bases outside the gene matches: 6. The CDR3 extends over 16 amino acids. Germline-derived CDR1 and CDR2 are SGHNT and YYREEE (reference sequence). CDR3 nucleotides: TGTGCCAGCAGCTTGGGGCTAGCGGGGGCCCTAGAGACCCAGTACTTC. It encodes CASSLGLAGALETQYF.

This chain joins TRBV5-4 and TRBJ1-5, with 8 bases fitting TRBD1. CDR1 and CDR2 from the germline V gene are SGHNT and YYREEE (reference sequence). V lost 4 bases and J lost 3; bases outside the gene matches: 6. The CDR3 totals 15 residues. The CDR3 DNA reads TGTGCCAGCAGCCCCGACAGGGGACTCAATCAGCCCCAGCATTTT. Translating gives CASSPDRGLNQPQHF. Drawing the rest from reference TRBV5-4 and TRBJ1-5, the complete variable domain is ETGVTQSPTHLIKTRGQQVTLRCSSQSGHNTVSWYQQALGQGPQFIFQYYREEENGRGNFPPRFSGLQFPNYSSELNVNALELDDSALYLCASSPDRGLNQPQHFGDGTRLSIL.

The sample holds one count of this clone. V gene TRBV19 combines with J gene TRBJ2-7; 10 nucleotides align to TRBD2. This CDR3 contains 16 residues. Per the germline V gene, CDR1 is LNHDA and CDR2 is SQIVND (reference sequence). The V segment lost 7 bases and the J segment 4 bases; nucleotides outside the gene matches: 13. CDR3 nucleotide sequence: TGTGCCAGTACCAAAGGGTGGGCTAGCGGGAGTTACGAGCAGTACTTC. Protein: CASTKGWASGSYEQYF.

This chain joins TRBV30 and TRBJ2-7; a weak D match, TRBD2 (7 bases). Germline CDR1 is GTSNPN and CDR2 is SVGIG (reference sequence). The V and J ends lost 3 bases and 4 bases respectively, with 19 bases between them. The CDR3 spans 15 residues. CDR3 nucleotides: TGTGCCTGGAGCTCGGTCGGGGGGCGCGAATACGAGCAGTACTTC. This encodes CAWSSVGGREYEQYF.

This clone appeared a few times. This chain joins TRBV30 and TRBJ1-2; 10 bases fit TRBD1. With 4 bases clipped from V and 0 bases from J, the junction kept 2 bases outside the gene matches. There are 14 residues in the CDR3. From germline, CDR1 is GTSNPN and CDR2 SVGIG (reference sequence). CDR3 sequence (DNA): TGTGCCTGGACAGGACAGGGGGCTAACTATGGCTACACCTTC. Protein sequence: CAWTGQGANYGYTF.

The CDR3 nucleotides read TGTGCCAGTAGTATTGGGGGGTCTAACTATGGCTACACCTTC. This encodes CASSIGGSNYGYTF. V gene TRBV19 combines with J gene TRBJ1-2, with D perhaps matching TRBD1 (5 bases). The CDR3 loop spans 14 amino acids. Germline CDR1 and CDR2: LNHDA and SQIVND (reference sequence). Between the trimmed V and J ends, which lost 3 bases and 0 bases, there was a span of 8 bases. Together with reference TRBV19 and TRBJ1-2, the CDR3 gives the full variable domain: DGGITQSPKYLFRKEGQNVTLSCEQNLNHDAMYWYRQDPGQGLRLIYYSQIVNDFQKGDIAEGYSVSREKKESFPLTVTSAQKNPTAFYLCASSIGGSNYGYTFGSGTRLTVV.

The V and J genes are TRBV10-3 and TRBJ2-1, with a weak D call TRBD2 (6 bases). V shed 6 bases and J shed 8 bases, with 14 bases lying between them. This CDR3 spans 13 amino acids. Germline V gene lookup returns CDR1 ENHRY and CDR2 SYGVKD. The CDR3 coding sequence is TGTGCCATCAGCGGGGGTCAAAACGATGAGCAGTTCTTC. Amino acid sequence: CAISGGQNDEQFF.

The chain has TRBV4-1 and TRBJ1-5; a weak D match, TRBD1 (6 bases). This CDR3 spans 15 amino acids. Germline V gene data show CDR1 as MGHRA and CDR2 as YSYEKL. V gave up 0 bases and J gave up 7 bases, with 13 bases separating them. The CDR3 is CASSQEVQGGQPQHF. The CDR3 DNA reads as TGCGCCAGCAGCCAAGAGGTACAGGGCGGCCAGCCCCAGCATTTT.

The chain is built from TRBV25-1 and TRBJ2-2, with 12 bases that match TRBD2. V shed 5 bases and J 2 bases; nucleotides not matched to a gene: 3. The CDR3 has 16 amino acids. CDR1 is MGHDK and CDR2 is SYGVNS in the germline V gene. DNA of the CDR3: TGTGCCAGCAGTCGACTAGCGGGAGATAACACCGGGGAGCTGTTTTTT. Translation: CASSRLAGDNTGELFF.

This clone was detected only once. The chain is built from TRBV18 and TRBJ1-5; no clear D. Germline loops: CDR1 KGHSH, CDR2 LQKENI. Between the trimmed V and J ends, which lost 2 bases and 8 bases, there was a span of 10 bases. The CDR3 extends over 13 amino acids. The CDR3 spells CASSPGGAEPQHF. In DNA, the CDR3 is TGTGCCAGCTCACCAGGCGGAGCGGAGCCCCAGCATTTT.

J is TRBJ2-1 and V is TRBV7-6; 15 nucleotides agree with TRBD2. The V segment lost 4 bases and the J segment 9 bases; nucleotides outside the gene matches: 7. The CDR3 length is 16 residues. Germline CDR1 SGHVS, CDR2 FNYEAQ. The CDR3 nucleotides are TGTGCCAGCAGCTGGGGACTAGCGGGGGGTCTTAGTGAGCAGTTCTTC. This encodes CASSWGLAGGLSEQFF.

This clone was recorded a few times. The CDR3 bases are TGTGCCAGCAGCCCCCGGGGGAGCGGGAGTGTTGCAGATACGCAGTATTTT. Its translation: CASSPRGSGSVADTQYF. The chain employs TRBV11-2 and TRBJ2-3; 8 bases line up with TRBD2. Losses at the gene ends were 5 bases for V and 4 bases for J; bases not matched to a gene: 14. There are 17 residues in the CDR3. CDR1 SGHAT and CDR2 FQNNGV come from the germline V gene.

J is TRBJ2-7 and V is TRBV7-9; TRBD2 matches at 9 bases. Germline V gives CDR1 SEHNR, CDR2 FQNEAQ (reference sequence). J lost 3 bases, V lost 8 bases, and 8 bases had no gene match. The CDR3 is 14 residues long. CDR3: CASSGGGAIYEQYF. CDR3 in DNA: TGTGCCAGCTCAGGCGGGGGGGCAATCTACGAGCAGTACTTC.

This sequence joins TRBV5-5 and TRBJ2-2, with TRBD1 matching 10 bases. Germline values: CDR1 SGHKS, CDR2 YYEKEE (reference sequence). V was clipped by 4 bases and J by 5 bases; unmatched bases: 5. The CDR3 sequence is 15 residues long. The CDR3 DNA reads TGTGCCAGCAGCCCCGGGACAGGGGTAACCGGGGAGCTGTTTTTT. It translates to CASSPGTGVTGELFF.

The V gene is TRBV19, the J gene TRBJ1-5; 7 nucleotides line up with TRBD1. The CDR3 spans 13 residues. Germline CDR1 reads LNHDA; CDR2 reads SQIVND (reference sequence). V lost 7 bases, J lost 5 bases, and 5 bases stayed unmatched. CDR3: CASTTGPYQPQHF. CDR3 DNA: TGTGCCAGTACGACAGGGCCGTATCAGCCCCAGCATTTT.

The gene calls are TRBV7-6 and TRBJ2-2; 10 bases fit TRBD2. Germline CDR1 and CDR2: SGHVS and FNYEAQ. Trimming took 1 base from V and 0 from J; bases not matched to a gene: 5. This CDR3 contains 18 residues. In DNA form, the CDR3 reads TGTGCCAGCAGCTTAGTTTTAGCGGGGGGCACGAACACCGGGGAGCTGTTTTTT. Its protein is CASSLVLAGGTNTGELFF.

The rearrangement links TRBV5-1 to TRBJ2-1, with a possible D match to TRBD2 (8 bases). Between the trimmed V and J ends, which lost 4 bases and 6 bases, there was a span of 17 bases. Germline V gene sequence: CDR1 SGHRS, CDR2 YFSETQ. The CDR3 length is 15 residues. DNA for the CDR3: TGCGCCAGCAGCGCCGGGAGGGGGCAAAGCAATGAGCAGTTCTTC. Encoded protein: CASSAGRGQSNEQFF.

The V call is TRBV19, the J call TRBJ1-1, with 12 positions matching TRBD1. V lost 3 bases and J lost 5; bases outside the gene matches: 7. CDR1 is LNHDA, CDR2 SQIVND, per germline (reference sequence). CDR3 size: 16 residues. The CDR3 DNA sequence: TGTGCCAGTAGTATTCGGGACAGGGGGCGACGAACTGAAGCTTTCTTT. Translated, it gives CASSIRDRGRRTEAFF.

Here the CDR3 reads CASSRDSTYEQYF. The CDR3, as DNA: TGTGCCAGTAGTCGGGACAGTACCTACGAGCAGTACTTC. The V call is TRBV19, the J call TRBJ2-7, with 7 bases matching TRBD1. The CDR3 has 13 residues. The germline V gene encodes CDR1 LNHDA and CDR2 SQIVND (reference sequence). J was trimmed by 2 bases and V by 5 bases; bases with no gene match: 3.

V usage is TRBV29-1 and J usage is TRBJ2-7; D is uncertain. Trimming cost V 4 bases and J 5 bases, with 9 bases left between them. From germline, CDR1 is SQVTM and CDR2 ANQGSEA. CDR3 length equals 11 residues. CDR3 DNA sequence: TGCAGCGTTGGAGAAGCGAACGAGCAGTACTTC. Its protein product is CSVGEANEQYF.

The chain uses TRBV7-9 and TRBJ2-7; 10 bases are a match to TRBD1. Trimming removed 5 bases from V and 6 bases from J; junction bases left unmatched: 10. The CDR3 runs to 15 residues. The germline V gene encodes CDR1 SEHNR and CDR2 FQNEAQ (reference sequence). The CDR3 here is CASSRPGTGVPEQYF. The CDR3 DNA reads as TGTGCCAGCAGCCGGCCCGGGACAGGGGTTCCCGAGCAGTACTTC.

The chain employs TRBV6-5 and TRBJ1-1; maybe TRBD1 (5 bases). Germline V gene lookup returns CDR1 MNHEY and CDR2 SVGAGI. The CDR3 length is 12 residues. Trimming removed 2 bases from V and 6 bases from J, with 7 bases in between. For the CDR3, the DNA is TGTGCCAGCAGTTACGGGGGGGCTGAAGCTTTCTTT. It encodes CASSYGGAEAFF.

The chain recombines TRBV6-5 with TRBJ2-2, with D perhaps TRBD2 (5 bases). Per the germline V gene, CDR1 is MNHEY and CDR2 is SVGAGI. The CDR3 totals 16 residues. The V and J ends lost 2 bases and 2 bases respectively, with 12 bases between them. This CDR3 reads CASSYMPGLNTGELFF. CDR3 sequence (DNA): TGTGCCAGCAGTTACATGCCTGGACTTAACACCGGGGAGCTGTTTTTT.

The V gene is TRBV30, the J gene TRBJ2-7; 7 bases match TRBD1. The length of the CDR3 is 14 residues. Germline CDR1 reads GTSNPN; CDR2 reads SVGIG (reference sequence). Losses at the gene ends were 3 bases for V and 1 base for J; bases not matched to a gene: 6. The CDR3 region has the DNA TGTGCCTGGAGCGCATGGGACAGTTCCTACGAGCAGTACTTC. It codes for CAWSAWDSSYEQYF.